Below, 21 T cell receptor beta chains from the same sample are listed, as sequenced in a study of molecular identifiers for immune sequencing clone quantification. Each CDR3 protein gets one entry after TCRdb re-called the PCR reads with MiXCR. The sample has about 40,000 distinct CDR3 sequences, about a quarter seen once. The sample comprised naive CD8+ T cells from blood, with Jurkat cell RNA spiked in. The sample's subset: FACS-sorted CD8+CD4-CCR7+CD45RA+ naive T cells. All receptors come from a human donor in good health. Some libraries in this study had Jurkat cell RNA spiked in.

This clonotype appeared a few times. V gene TRBV6-1 combines with J gene TRBJ2-7; possibly TRBD2 for D (5 bases). This CDR3 has 15 amino acids. Germline CDR1 MNHNS, CDR2 SASEGT. V lost 1 base and J lost 4, with 14 bases in between. The CDR3 coding sequence is TGTGCCAGCAGTGAAGGGCGAGGGTTAGGGTACGAGCAGTACTTC. This gives the protein CASSEGRGLGYEQYF.

Comments on this clonotype: This CDR3 is missing its conserved last phenylalanine or tryptophan, likely due to a read error. For the CDR3, the DNA is TGTGCATCCGAGACAGGGCTGAACACTGAAGCTTTCTCT. Its translation is CASETGLNTEAFS. This chain uses TRBV19 with TRBJ1-1; TRBD1 aligns across 7 bases. The germline gives CDR1 LNHDA, CDR2 SQIVND (reference sequence). The CDR3 spans 13 residues.

The V gene is TRBV4-1, the J gene TRBJ2-7; D is unresolved. Germline V gives CDR1 MGHRA, CDR2 YSYEKL. Trimming cost V 4 bases and J 6 bases, with 22 bases left between them. The CDR3 is 16 residues long. This CDR3 is CASSPRDTGLLGEQYF. The CDR3 nucleotides read TGCGCCAGCAGCCCGAGAGACACCGGATTATTGGGCGAGCAGTACTTC.

This clonotype has ten or more counts. The chain is built from TRBV7-9 and TRBJ2-7; D is undetermined. Germline CDR1 reads SEHNR; CDR2 reads FQNEAQ (reference sequence). V dropped 3 bases and J dropped 3 bases, with 9 bases sitting between them. The CDR3 consists of 13 residues. The CDR3 region is CASSLAGSYEQYF. The CDR3 DNA is TGTGCCAGCAGCTTGGCAGGAAGCTACGAGCAGTACTTC. Full variable domain (rest looked up from reference TRBV7-9 and TRBJ2-7): DTGVSQNPRHKITKRGQNVTFRCDPISEHNRLYWYRQTLGQGPEFLTYFQNEAQLEKSRLLSDRFSAERPKGSFSTLEIQRTEQGDSAMYLCASSLAGSYEQYFGPGTRLTVT.

With regard to this clonotype: Since a much larger clone is just one base distant, this may be a read error. Since the CDR3 does not end with the conserved phenylalanine or tryptophan, this likely comes from a read error. CDR3 loop: CASSLVPREKETQYL. DNA of the CDR3: TGTGCCAGCAGCTTAGTCCCACGGGAGAAAGAGACCCAGTACCTC. The genes are TRBV7-6 and TRBJ2-5; a weak D match, TRBD2 (6 bases). The CDR3 contains 15 residues. V was pared by 1 base and J by 3 bases, with 12 bases between. The germline V gene has CDR1 SGHVS and CDR2 FNYEAQ.

This clonotype has a count of ten or more. This chain uses TRBV25-1 with TRBJ2-3, with D hard to call. CDR1 MGHDK and CDR2 SYGVNS come from the germline V gene. Deletions cut 2 bases from V and 0 bases from J, with 6 bases between. The CDR3 consists of 14 residues. CDR3 coding DNA: TGTGCCAGCAGTGAAGTTAGCAGCACAGATACGCAGTATTTT. Translation gives CASSEVSSTDTQYF.

This clonotype was recorded many times. This chain joins TRBV12-3 or TRBV12-4 and TRBJ2-2, with D perhaps TRBD2 (6 bases). This CDR3 has 15 amino acids. V was clipped by 5 bases and J by 2 bases, with 12 bases between them. CDR3 sequence (DNA): TGTGCCAGCAGTACAGGAGGGCTTAACACCGGGGAGCTGTTTTTT. Translating it yields CASSTGGLNTGELFF.

This clonotype showed up many times. The chain employs TRBV27 and TRBJ1-1; D gene unclear. Germline V gene lookup returns CDR1 MNHEY and CDR2 SMNVEV (reference sequence). The length of the CDR3 is 11 residues. The V and J ends lost 5 bases and 1 base respectively, with 2 bases between them. The DNA of the CDR3 is TGTGCCAGCAGTACGAACACTGAAGCTTTCTTT. The encoded protein is CASSTNTEAFF.

This clonotype showed up many times. The rearrangement links TRBV19 to TRBJ1-1; D gene uncertain. Trimming stripped 3 bases from V and 1 base from J, with 3 bases between. Germline V lookup: CDR1 LNHDA, CDR2 SQIVND (reference sequence). The CDR3 contains 12 residues. The CDR3 is CASSIWNTEAFF. The CDR3 region has the DNA TGTGCCAGTAGTATTTGGAACACTGAAGCTTTCTTT.

The genes are TRBV20-1 and TRBJ2-7; TRBD2 matches at 12 bases. CDR3 size: 16 residues. Per germline, CDR1 DFQATT and CDR2 SNEGSKA (reference sequence). The V gene end was trimmed by 1 base and the J gene end by 2 bases; junction bases not matched to a gene: 6. The CDR3 coding sequence is TGCAGTGCTAGAGTGGGTCTAGCGGGAGGGCCCTACGAGCAGTACTTC. This codes for CSARVGLAGGPYEQYF.

V is TRBV20-1 and J is TRBJ2-6, with a possible D match to TRBD1 (6 bases). The V and J ends lost 0 bases and 0 bases respectively, with 9 bases between them. The CDR3 covers 16 residues. Germline V lookup: CDR1 DFQATT, CDR2 SNEGSKA (reference sequence). CDR3 DNA sequence: TGCAGTGCTAGAGAGCAGGGACACTCTGGGGCCAACGTCCTGACTTTC. It is translated as CSAREQGHSGANVLTF.

This clonotype was seen repeatedly, ten times or more. The CDR3 region has the DNA TGTGCCAGCAGTTACGAAGATTATAGCAATCAGCCCCAGCATTTT. This codes for CASSYEDYSNQPQHF. The V gene is TRBV6-2 or TRBV6-3, the J gene TRBJ1-5, with unresolved D. The germline CDR1 and CDR2 sequences are MNHEY and SVGEGT. The CDR3 is 15 amino acids. Trimming shortened V by 2 bases and J by 0 bases, and 8 bases separated the two germline ends.

The sample holds many counts of this clonotype. The rearrangement uses TRBV7-9 and TRBJ2-3; TRBD2 agrees at 8 bases. CDR1 SEHNR and CDR2 FQNEAQ come from the germline V gene (reference sequence). This CDR3 spans 17 amino acids. The V and J ends lost 0 bases and 5 bases, in that order; junction bases with no gene match: 10. CDR3 nucleotides: TGTGCCAGCAGCTTAGCGTTCGGCGGGGGGCAAGGAGATACGCAGTATTTT. Translation gives CASSLAFGGGQGDTQYF.

As to this clonotype: A read error may produce the germline difference seen at one junction end. V and J are TRBV4-3 and TRBJ1-2; no clear D gene. The CDR3 contains 16 residues. The germline CDR1 and CDR2 sequences are LGHNA and YSLEER. CDR3 residues: CARSQDLSGASYGYTF. CDR3 bases: TGCGCCCGCAGCCAAGATCTGTCGGGCGCGAGCTATGGCTACACCTTC.

This clonotype was seen only a few times. This rearrangement joins TRBV25-1 to TRBJ2-7; unclear D gene. CDR1 is MGHDK and CDR2 is SYGVNS in the germline V gene. The V end was cut by 6 bases, the J end by 0 bases, with 9 bases between. The CDR3 runs 13 residues. This chain's CDR3 is CASSGPCSYEQYF. DNA for the CDR3: TGTGCCAGCAGCGGGCCTTGCTCCTACGAGCAGTACTTC.

There are many counts of this clonotype. The rearrangement uses TRBV5-6 and TRBJ2-3, with 12 bases that match TRBD2. V lost 0 bases to trimming and J lost 0 bases; unmatched junction nucleotides: 8. The CDR3 has 19 residues. Germline V gene sequence: CDR1 SGHDT, CDR2 YYEEEE. The CDR3: CASSLASGTSGLSTDTQYF. The CDR3 region has the DNA TGTGCCAGCAGCTTGGCCTCCGGGACTAGCGGGCTTAGCACAGATACGCAGTATTTT.

This clonotype was found many times. V usage is TRBV27 and J usage is TRBJ1-5, with a tentative D call TRBD1 (5 bases). Germline-derived CDR1 and CDR2 are MNHEY and SMNVEV (reference sequence). V dropped 3 bases and J dropped 3 bases, with 9 bases sitting between them. This CDR3 has 14 residues. CDR3 region: CASSFRGLNQPQHF. CDR3 in DNA: TGTGCCAGCAGTTTCCGGGGCCTCAATCAGCCCCAGCATTTT.

Points on this clonotype: An end of the junction differs from the germline gene, which may be a read error. The CDR3 loop is CASSIVEGTDTQYF. DNA for the CDR3: TGTGCCAGTAGTATAGTAGAAGGCACAGATACACAGTATTTT. V is TRBV19 and J is TRBJ2-3; D is ambiguous. The CDR3 spans 14 residues. Per the germline V gene, CDR1 is LNHDA and CDR2 is SQIVND (reference sequence).

This clonotype has a count of ten or more. The chain has TRBV27 and TRBJ2-3; D is ambiguous. Trimming stripped 5 bases from V and 2 bases from J, with 5 bases between. The CDR3 consists of 12 residues. Germline values: CDR1 MNHEY, CDR2 SMNVEV (reference sequence). The CDR3 bases are TGTGCCAGCAGTCGAACCACAGATACGCAGTATTTT. Translating it yields CASSRTTDTQYF.

This clonotype was counted many times. As DNA, the CDR3 is TGTGCCAGCAGCTTGGTTCCTAGCGGTCGGTTGAGTGAGCAGTTCTTC. Translated, it gives CASSLVPSGRLSEQFF. The rearrangement joins TRBV5-5 to TRBJ2-1, with TRBD2 identical over 7 bases. The CDR3 length is 16 residues. V dropped 0 bases and J dropped 9; count of bases not matched to a gene: 12. In germline, CDR1 is SGHKS, CDR2 YYEKEE (reference sequence).

For this clonotype: Lacking the conserved final phenylalanine or tryptophan, this CDR3 likely reflects a read error. The J gene is TRBJ1-1, the V gene TRBV20-1, with D possibly being TRBD1 (6 bases). V was pared by 3 bases and J by 6 bases, with 14 bases between. The germline CDR1 and CDR2 sequences are DFQATT and SNEGSKA (reference sequence). The CDR3 is 13 amino acids. Here the CDR3 DNA reads TGCAGTGCTAGTGGGCAGGGGATCGCTGAAGCTTTCTCT. Protein sequence: CSASGQGIAEAFS.